Following are 10 T cell receptor beta chains from one sample sequenced in a study of control samples from healthy donors and cancer patients. TCRdb's table, derived via immunoSEQ multiplex PCR, lists solely in-frame clones and lacks some. The sample yields about 410,000 clones, approximately 90% seen once. Sample: PBMCs. These receptors were taken from a man between 40 and 49 years old with head and neck cancer.

This clone was counted between two and nine times. The rearrangement links TRBV4-1 to TRBJ2-3, with 11 bases matching TRBD2. Germline CDR1 is MGHRA and CDR2 is YSYEKL. J was trimmed by 2 bases and V by 6 bases; bases with no gene match: 7. This CDR3 region has 16 residues. The CDR3 DNA reads as TGCGCCAGCAGTCCGGGACTAGCGGAATCCACAGATACGCAGTATTTT. It yields the protein CASSPGLAESTDTQYF.

The chain joins TRBV3-1 (or the pseudogene TRBV3-2) to TRBJ2-5; D gene ambiguous. V was cut by 8 bases and J by 5 bases, with 9 bases left in between. This CDR3 spans 11 amino acids. In germline, CDR1 is LGHDT, CDR2 YNNKEL (reference sequence). CDR3 DNA: TGTGCCAGCCGCTTCCGGGAGACCCAGTACTTC. It encodes CASRFRETQYF.

The J gene is TRBJ1-1, the V gene TRBV4-1, with a weak D call TRBD1 (6 bases). Trimming took 0 bases from V and 13 from J, leaving 12 bases between them. Germline lookup yields CDR1 MGHRA and CDR2 YSYEKL. The CDR3 spans 12 residues. In DNA form, the CDR3 reads TGCGCCAGCAGCCAAGAGTCGGGGGGCCTTTTCTTT. Protein product: CASSQESGGLFF.

V gene TRBV3-1 (or the pseudogene TRBV3-2) combines with J gene TRBJ1-6; D remains ambiguous. There are 16 residues in the CDR3. CDR1 and CDR2 (germline): LGHDT, YNNKEL (reference sequence). V was shortened by 1 base and J by 0 bases, with 7 bases between the two germline ends. CDR3 sequence: CASSQVMSSYNSPLHF. CDR3 in DNA: TGTGCCAGCAGCCAAGTTATGAGCTCCTATAATTCACCCCTCCACTTT.

The rearrangement links TRBV27 to TRBJ2-2; 8 bases map to TRBD1. Germline CDR1 MNHEY, CDR2 SMNVEV (reference sequence). Germline trimming cut 4 bases from V and 6 bases from J; bases unmatched to any gene: 13. The CDR3 is made up of 17 amino acids. The CDR3 here is CASSSTRTGFFAGELFF. The CDR3 coding sequence is TGTGCCAGCAGTTCCACGAGGACAGGGTTTTTTGCCGGGGAGCTGTTTTTT.

The rearrangement joins TRBV28 to TRBJ1-1, with 9 bases lining up with TRBD1. The CDR3 loop spans 17 amino acids. In germline, CDR1 is MDHEN, CDR2 SYDVKM. J gave up 6 bases and V 5 bases, and 16 bases lay outside the gene matches. CDR3 DNA sequence: TGTGCCAGCAGTCCCCATACCCCTCGGGACAGGGCCGCTGAAGCTTTCTTT. Protein: CASSPHTPRDRAAEAFF.

The gene calls are TRBV7-9 and TRBJ2-2; possibly TRBD1 or TRBD2 for D (5 bases each). V dropped 6 bases and J dropped 2 bases, with 13 bases sitting between them. CDR3 size: 15 residues. Germline V gene data show CDR1 as SEHNR and CDR2 as FQNEAQ (reference sequence). The CDR3 DNA follows: TGTGCCAGCAGACAAGGGACGGCTAACACCGGGGAGCTGTTTTTT. It yields the protein CASRQGTANTGELFF.

The chain has TRBV7-2 and TRBJ1-3; a weak D match, TRBD1 (5 bases). The V gene lost 5 bases and the J gene lost 2 bases, with 13 bases spanning the gap. CDR1 and CDR2 (germline): SGHTA, FQGNSA. CDR3 length: 15 residues. The CDR3 bases are TGTGCCAGCAGCCGGGGCCAGATTACTGGAAACACCATATATTTT. The encoded protein is CASSRGQITGNTIYF.

V gene TRBV5-1 combines with J gene TRBJ2-3; 8 bases are a match to TRBD2. This CDR3 comprises 16 residues. Germline V CDR1 and CDR2: SGHRS, YFSETQ. Trimming cost V 3 bases and J 3 bases; bases outside gene matches: 9. The CDR3, as DNA: TGCGCCAGCAGCTGGGGCAGTAGCGGGATAACAGATACGCAGTATTTT. This translates into CASSWGSSGITDTQYF.

CDR3 loop: CASSEAKGSEGSSYEQYF. Written as DNA, the CDR3 is TGTGCCAGCAGTGAAGCGAAGGGTAGTGAGGGGAGCTCCTACGAGCAGTACTTC. This chain links TRBV6-1 with TRBJ2-7; the D call may be TRBD1 or TRBD2 (5 bases each). The germline V and J ends were trimmed by 0 bases and 0 bases, with 18 bases remaining between them. There are 18 residues in the CDR3. The germline gives CDR1 MNHNS, CDR2 SASEGT.